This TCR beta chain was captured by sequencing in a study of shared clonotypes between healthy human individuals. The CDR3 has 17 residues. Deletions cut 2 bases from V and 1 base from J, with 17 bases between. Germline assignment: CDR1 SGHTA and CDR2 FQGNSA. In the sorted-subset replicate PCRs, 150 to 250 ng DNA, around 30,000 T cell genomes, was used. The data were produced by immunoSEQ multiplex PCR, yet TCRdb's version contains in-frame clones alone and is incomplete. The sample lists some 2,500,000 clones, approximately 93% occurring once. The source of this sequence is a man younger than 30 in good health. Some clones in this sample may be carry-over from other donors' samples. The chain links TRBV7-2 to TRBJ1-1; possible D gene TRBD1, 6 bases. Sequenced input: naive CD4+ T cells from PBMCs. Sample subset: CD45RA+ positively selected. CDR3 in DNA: TGTGCCAGCAGCTTAATGTTTCGGGGGCGGCAGAACACTGAAGCTTTCTTT. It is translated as CASSLMFRGRQNTEAFF. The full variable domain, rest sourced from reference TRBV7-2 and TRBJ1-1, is GAGVSQSPSNKVTEKGKDVELRCDPISGHTALYWYRQSLGQGLEFLIYFQGNSAPDKSGLPSDRFSAERTGGSVSTLTIQRTQQEDSAVYLCASSLMFRGRQNTEAFFGQGTRLTVV.